Listed here is a single T cell receptor (beta chain). This specimen includes other DNA sequences encoding the same CDR3. These data originate in a study of blood T cell repertoires in COVID-19. The table came from immunoSEQ multiplex PCR; TCRdb's copy has only in-frame clones and leaves some out. This sample has around 100,000 clones, with 84% found just once. The CDR3 sequence is 14 residues long. V was pared by 6 bases and J by 7 bases, with 7 bases of the junction left unmatched. In germline, CDR1 is MNHEY, CDR2 SVGAGI. The specimen was peripheral blood. The gene calls are TRBV6-5 and TRBJ1-5; 9 bases line up with TRBD1. This clonotype was obtained from a human donor in a cohort sampled during active or convalescent COVID-19. The CDR3 loop is CASRAGTGNQPQHF. CDR3 bases: TGTGCCAGCAGGGCCGGGACAGGGAACCAGCCCCAGCATTTT.